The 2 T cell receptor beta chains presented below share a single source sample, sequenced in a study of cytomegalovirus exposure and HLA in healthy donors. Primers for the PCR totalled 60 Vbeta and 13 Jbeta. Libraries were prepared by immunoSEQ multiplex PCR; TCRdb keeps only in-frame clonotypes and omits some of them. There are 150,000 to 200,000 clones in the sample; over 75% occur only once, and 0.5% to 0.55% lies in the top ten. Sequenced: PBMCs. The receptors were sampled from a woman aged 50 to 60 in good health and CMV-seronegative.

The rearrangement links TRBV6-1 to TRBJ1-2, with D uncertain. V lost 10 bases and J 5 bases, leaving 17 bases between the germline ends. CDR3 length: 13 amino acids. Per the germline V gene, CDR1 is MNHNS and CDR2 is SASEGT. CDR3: CATETDHNYGYTF. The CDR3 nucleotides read TGTGCCACGGAGACTGACCACAATTATGGCTACACCTTC.

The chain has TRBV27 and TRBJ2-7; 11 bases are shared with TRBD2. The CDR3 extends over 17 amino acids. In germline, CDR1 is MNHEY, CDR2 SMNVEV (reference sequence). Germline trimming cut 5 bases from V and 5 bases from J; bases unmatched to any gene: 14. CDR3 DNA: TGTGCCAGCAGTCCAAGACTAGCGGGACTCCTTTTAAACGAGCAGTACTTC. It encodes CASSPRLAGLLLNEQYF.